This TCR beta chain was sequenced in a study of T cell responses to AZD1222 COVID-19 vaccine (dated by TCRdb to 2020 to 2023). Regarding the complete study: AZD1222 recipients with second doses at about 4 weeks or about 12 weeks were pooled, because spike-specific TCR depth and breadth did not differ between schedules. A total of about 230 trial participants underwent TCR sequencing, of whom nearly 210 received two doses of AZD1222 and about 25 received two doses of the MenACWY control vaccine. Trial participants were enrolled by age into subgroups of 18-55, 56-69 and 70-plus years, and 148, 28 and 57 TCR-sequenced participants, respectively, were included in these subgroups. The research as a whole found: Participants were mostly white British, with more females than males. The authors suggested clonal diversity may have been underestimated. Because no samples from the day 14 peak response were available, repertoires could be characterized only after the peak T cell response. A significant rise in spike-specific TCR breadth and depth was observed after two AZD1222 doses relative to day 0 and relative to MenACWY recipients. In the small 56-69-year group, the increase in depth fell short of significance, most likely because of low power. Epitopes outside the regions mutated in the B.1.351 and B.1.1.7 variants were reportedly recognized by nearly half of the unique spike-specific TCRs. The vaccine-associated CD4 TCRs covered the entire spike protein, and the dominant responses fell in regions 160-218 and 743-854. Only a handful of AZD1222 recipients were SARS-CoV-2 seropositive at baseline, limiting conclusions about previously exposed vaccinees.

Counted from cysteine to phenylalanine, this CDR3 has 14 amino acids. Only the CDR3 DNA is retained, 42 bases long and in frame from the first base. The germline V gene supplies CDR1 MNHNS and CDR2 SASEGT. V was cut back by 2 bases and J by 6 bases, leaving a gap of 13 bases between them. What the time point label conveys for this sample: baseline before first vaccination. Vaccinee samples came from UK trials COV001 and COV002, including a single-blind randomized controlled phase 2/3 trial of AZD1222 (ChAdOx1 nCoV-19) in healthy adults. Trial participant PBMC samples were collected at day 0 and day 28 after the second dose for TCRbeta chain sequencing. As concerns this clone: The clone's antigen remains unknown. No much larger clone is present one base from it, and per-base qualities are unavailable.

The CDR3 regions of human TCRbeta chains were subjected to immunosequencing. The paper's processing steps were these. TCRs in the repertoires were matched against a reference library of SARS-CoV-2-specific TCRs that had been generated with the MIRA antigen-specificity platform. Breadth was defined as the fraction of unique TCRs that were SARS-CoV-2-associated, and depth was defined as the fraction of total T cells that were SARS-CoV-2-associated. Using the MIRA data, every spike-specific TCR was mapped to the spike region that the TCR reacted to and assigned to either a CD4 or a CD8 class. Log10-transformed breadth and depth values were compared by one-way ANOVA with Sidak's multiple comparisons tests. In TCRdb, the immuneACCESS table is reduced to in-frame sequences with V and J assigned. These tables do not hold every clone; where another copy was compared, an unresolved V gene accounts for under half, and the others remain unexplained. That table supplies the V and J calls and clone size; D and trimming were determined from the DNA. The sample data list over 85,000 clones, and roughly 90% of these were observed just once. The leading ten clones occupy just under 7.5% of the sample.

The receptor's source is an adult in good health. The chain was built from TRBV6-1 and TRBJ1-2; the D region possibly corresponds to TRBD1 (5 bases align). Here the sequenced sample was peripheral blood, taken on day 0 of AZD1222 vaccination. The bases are TGTGCCAGCAGTGAAAGTTCAGGGTGGGATGGCTACACCTTC. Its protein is CASSESSGWDGYTF.